What follows are 21 T cell receptor beta chains derived from one specimen sequenced in a study of blood T cell repertoires in COVID-19 (dated by TCRdb to between 2020 and 2021). The library relied on the immunoSEQ multiplex PCR assay. Entries here come from immuneACCESS through TCRdb and include only in-frame sequences with V and J called. Some clones fail to appear in such tables; in the studies checked, an unresolved V gene covers under half of the shortfall, and the cause of the remainder is unknown. In this sample the table shows about 210,000 clones, 80% of which occur a single time. The ten largest clones take up 4.3% of the sample. Sequencing was carried out using PBMCs or T cells enriched from blood (not recorded which). The receptor set was obtained from a man in his thirties or forties with acute COVID-19.

The chain links TRBV5-5 to TRBJ1-4; D perhaps matches TRBD1 (6 bases). The V gene lost 0 bases and the J gene lost 7 bases, with 13 bases spanning the gap. The germline V gene encodes CDR1 SGHKS and CDR2 YYEKEE (reference sequence). The CDR3 runs 15 residues. CDR3 sequence: CASSLGDLGGEKLFF. CDR3 nucleotides: TGTGCCAGCAGCTTGGGGGACCTAGGGGGTGAAAAACTGTTTTTT.

As DNA, the CDR3 is TGTGCCAGCAGTACGATCTCTGAGGCCCTCCAGGGCTACACCTTC. It translates to CASSTISEALQGYTF. The chain combines TRBV6-5 with TRBJ1-2; no reliable D call. Germline V gives CDR1 MNHEY, CDR2 SVGAGI. This CDR3 contains 15 residues. The ends were cut back, 5 bases at V and 8 bases at J, with 21 bases in the middle.

The sample holds a few counts of this clone. The V call is TRBV28, the J call TRBJ2-4; D gene ambiguous. The V gene lost 2 bases and the J gene lost 0 bases, with 8 bases spanning the gap. Germline V lookup: CDR1 MDHEN, CDR2 SYDVKM. The CDR3 has 15 amino acids. The CDR3 region is CASSLAGVAKNIQYF. The CDR3 nucleotides read TGTGCCAGCAGTTTAGCAGGTGTAGCCAAAAACATTCAGTACTTC.

Notes on this clone: A read error is possible here, since a much larger clone lies one base away. This chain links TRBV2 with TRBJ2-7, with unresolved D. The CDR3 loop spans 11 amino acids. In germline, CDR1 is SNHLY, CDR2 FYNNEI. Trimming removed 5 bases at V and 2 bases at J, with 4 bases between. The CDR3 region has the DNA TGTGCCAGCAGTCAGACCTACGAGCAGTACTTC. Translated: CASSQTYEQYF.

In this sample, this clone turned up a few times. This sequence joins TRBV6-5 and TRBJ2-2; perhaps TRBD1 as D (6 bases). V lost 3 bases and J lost 4, with 15 bases in between. Germline V gene lookup returns CDR1 MNHEY and CDR2 SVGAGI. The CDR3 consists of 16 residues. Here the CDR3 reads CASSYRWGLITGELFF. The CDR3 DNA is TGTGCCAGCAGTTATCGCTGGGGGCTTATCACCGGGGAGCTGTTTTTT.

The rearrangement joins TRBV5-6 to TRBJ2-7, with D tentatively TRBD1 (6 bases). V was pared by 2 bases and J by 0 bases, with 12 bases between. Germline V gives CDR1 SGHDT, CDR2 YYEEEE. This CDR3 is 15 amino acids long. The CDR3 coding sequence is TGTGCCAGCAGCTTCGGGGCAGGGGACTCCTACGAGCAGTACTTC. Amino acid sequence: CASSFGAGDSYEQYF.

This clone occurred many times. The gene calls are TRBV6-1 and TRBJ1-5, with TRBD1 as a possible D gene (6 bases). CDR1 is MNHNS, CDR2 SASEGT, per germline. The CDR3 has 14 amino acids. The V end was cut by 3 bases, the J end by 7 bases, with 13 bases between. CDR3 loop: CASSDTGSRQPQHF. The CDR3, as DNA: TGTGCCAGCAGTGACACAGGGAGCAGGCAGCCCCAGCATTTT.

V gene TRBV19 combines with J gene TRBJ1-1; 7 bases are shared with TRBD1. The germline CDR1 and CDR2 sequences are LNHDA and SQIVND (reference sequence). This CDR3 comprises 12 residues. The CDR3 sequence: CVITGANTEAFF. CDR3 nucleotides: TGTGTCATAACAGGGGCGAACACTGAAGCTTTCTTT.

This chain links TRBV9 with TRBJ1-5, with D perhaps matching TRBD1 (5 bases). The V and J ends lost 5 bases and 3 bases respectively, with 15 bases between them. The CDR3 runs 15 residues. The germline V gene has CDR1 SGDLS and CDR2 YYNGEE. CDR3 in amino acids: CASSARGGINQPQHF. CDR3 DNA sequence: TGTGCCAGCAGTGCCCGGGGGGGGATCAATCAGCCCCAGCATTTT.

This clone appeared a few times. Compared with germline, one end of the junction differs, possibly owing to a read error. The rearrangement uses TRBV3-1 (or the pseudogene TRBV3-2) and TRBJ2-1; 11 nucleotides agree with TRBD2. Germline V gene lookup returns CDR1 LGHDT and CDR2 YNNKEL (reference sequence). This CDR3 comprises 11 residues. The CDR3 reads CASSHSGGAIF. The CDR3 DNA reads as TGTGCCAGCAGCCATAGCGGGGGGGCTATCTTC.

The rearrangement uses TRBV6-1 and TRBJ1-6, with a weak D call TRBD1 (5 bases). Germline loops: CDR1 MNHNS, CDR2 SASEGT. V lost 3 bases and J lost 7, with 10 bases in between. The CDR3 length is 14 residues. CDR3 in amino acids: CASSDQGGNSPLHF. In DNA, the CDR3 is TGTGCCAGCAGTGATCAGGGAGGGAATTCACCCCTCCACTTT.

The chain couples TRBV5-5 to TRBJ1-2, with 9 bases aligning to TRBD1. The V gene's germline CDR1 is SGHKS and CDR2 YYEKEE (reference sequence). V lost 1 base, J lost 6 bases, and 1 base stayed unmatched. The CDR3 has 13 amino acids. CDR3 nucleotide sequence: TGTGCCAGCAGCTTGACAGGGGGCCATGGCTACACCTTC. It is translated as CASSLTGGHGYTF.

The chain recombines TRBV6-5 with TRBJ1-1; 8 bases align to TRBD1. The germline V gene has CDR1 MNHEY and CDR2 SVGAGI. The CDR3 is made up of 14 amino acids. Germline trimming cut 6 bases from V and 5 bases from J; bases unmatched to any gene: 8. CDR3 DNA: TGTGCCAGCAGCCGTTCGGGACAGGCAACTGAAGCTTTCTTT. Translating gives CASSRSGQATEAFF.

The chain carries TRBV5-1 and TRBJ1-1, with D tentatively TRBD1 (5 bases). The CDR3 is 15 amino acids. Germline loops: CDR1 SGHRS, CDR2 YFSETQ. Trimming left V 0 bases short and J 1 base short, with 10 bases between. CDR3: CASSLEGQPNTEAFF. CDR3 sequence (DNA): TGCGCCAGCAGCTTGGAGGGGCAGCCGAACACTGAAGCTTTCTTT.

This clone is a singleton in its sample. The chain links TRBV3-1 (or the pseudogene TRBV3-2) to TRBJ2-1; TRBD2 agrees at 7 bases. The CDR3 runs to 16 residues. V trimming: 5 bases; J trimming: 6 bases; junction bases outside the gene matches: 13. From germline, CDR1 is LGHDT and CDR2 YNNKEL (reference sequence). CDR3 DNA sequence: TGTGCCAGCAGCTCCCCCATGGGCGGGGGACTCAATGAGCAGTTCTTC. This translates into CASSSPMGGGLNEQFF.

This rearrangement joins TRBV11-2 to TRBJ2-5; 10 nucleotides agree with TRBD1. Germline loops: CDR1 SGHAT, CDR2 FQNNGV. J gave up 3 bases and V 4 bases, and 2 bases lay outside the gene matches. CDR3 length: 14 amino acids. The CDR3: CASSSTGGEETQYF. The CDR3, as DNA: TGTGCCAGCAGCTCGACAGGGGGCGAAGAGACCCAGTACTTC.

The chain employs TRBV2 and TRBJ2-7, with 9 bases aligning to TRBD1. V lost 7 bases to trimming and J lost 9 bases; unmatched junction nucleotides: 7. Germline V gene lookup returns CDR1 SNHLY and CDR2 FYNNEI. The CDR3 consists of 12 residues. Here the CDR3 DNA reads TGTGCCAGCACCCGGGACAGGGAAGGGCAGTACTTC. Its translation: CASTRDREGQYF.

V gene TRBV10-1 combines with J gene TRBJ1-2; no definite D call. The germline V gene has CDR1 WNHNN and CDR2 SYGVQD (reference sequence). V lost 0 bases and J 8 bases, leaving 13 bases between the germline ends. The CDR3 contains 14 residues. CDR3 DNA sequence: TGCGCCAGCAGTGAGTCAACAGAACATGAAGGCTACACCTTC. Translated: CASSESTEHEGYTF.

In DNA form, the CDR3 reads TGCAGCGTTGAGGGCAGTACCTACGAGCAGTACTTC. Translated: CSVEGSTYEQYF. This sequence joins TRBV29-1 and TRBJ2-7; D not certain. This CDR3 comprises 12 residues. The V end was cut by 3 bases, the J end by 2 bases, with 8 bases between. Germline assignment: CDR1 SQVTM and CDR2 ANQGSEA.

There are a few counts of this clone. V is TRBV5-1 and J is TRBJ2-7; 10 nucleotides line up with TRBD2. CDR1 is SGHRS, CDR2 YFSETQ, per germline. This CDR3 contains 14 residues. V shed 2 bases, J shed 7 bases, and the junction held 6 bases outside the gene matches. CDR3 bases: TGCGCCAGCAGCTTCAGCGGGGGGGCGGGAGAGCAGTACTTC. Its translation: CASSFSGGAGEQYF.

The chain couples TRBV30 to TRBJ1-1; weak D call: TRBD1 (5 bases). From germline, CDR1 is GTSNPN and CDR2 SVGIG (reference sequence). Trimming took 4 bases from V and 5 from J, leaving 14 bases between them. The CDR3 has 13 amino acids. The CDR3 reads CAWMGRGGTEAFF. The CDR3 nucleotides are TGTGCCTGGATGGGGAGGGGTGGGACTGAAGCTTTCTTT. Supplemented by reference TRBV30 and TRBJ1-1, the full variable domain reads SQTIHQWPATLVQPVGSPLSLECTVEGTSNPNLYWYRQAAGRGLQLLFYSVGIGQISSEVPQNLSASRPQDRQFILSSKKLLLSDSGFYLCAWMGRGGTEAFFGQGTRLTVV.